This passage covers 8 T cell receptor beta chains from one sample sequenced in a study of beta chain features in type 1 diabetes. Expressed TCRB transcripts were sequenced because the entire RNA isolate underwent reverse transcription. Profiling relied on immunoSEQ multiplex PCR, and the TCRdb table lists in-frame clones only, not all of them. The data hold around 320,000 clones, with 12% to 15% observed a single time. Sequences were obtained from central memory CD4+ T cells from blood. The source is a man under 40 in good health.

V is TRBV29-1 and J is TRBJ1-2, with TRBD1 as a possible D gene (5 bases). V shed 6 bases and J shed 0 bases, with 11 bases lying between them. CDR1 is SQVTM and CDR2 is ANQGSEA in the germline V gene. The CDR3 is made up of 13 amino acids. The CDR3 sequence is CSVWDASNYGYTF. CDR3 DNA: TGCAGCGTATGGGACGCCTCTAACTATGGCTACACCTTC.

This clone came up a few times. This rearrangement joins TRBV11-2 to TRBJ2-3, with a possible D match to TRBD1 (5 bases). Between the trimmed V and J ends, which lost 1 base and 4 bases, there was a span of 15 bases. The CDR3 consists of 16 residues. Germline assignment: CDR1 SGHAT and CDR2 FQNNGV. This chain's CDR3 is CASSLAGIAPSDTQYF. The CDR3 region has the DNA TGTGCCAGCAGCTTAGCAGGGATCGCCCCCTCAGATACGCAGTATTTT.

The rearrangement links TRBV6-1 to TRBJ2-1; TRBD2 might be the D (6 bases). V shed 8 bases and J shed 0 bases, with 14 bases lying between them. Germline assignment: CDR1 MNHNS and CDR2 SASEGT. CDR3 size: 15 residues. In DNA form, the CDR3 reads TGTGCCAGCGCTCCCGGGCGGGACTCCTACAATGAGCAGTTCTTC. Translated: CASAPGRDSYNEQFF.

This clone was picked up a small number of times. This chain connects TRBV18 to TRBJ2-1; 8 bases agree with TRBD1. Per germline, CDR1 KGHSH and CDR2 LQKENI. V shed 3 bases, J shed 7 bases, and the junction held 5 bases outside the gene matches. The CDR3 has 14 residues. CDR3 in DNA: TGTGCCAGCTCACCGGACAGGGTCGATAATGAGCAGTTCTTC. It codes for CASSPDRVDNEQFF.

In this sample, this clone turned up many times. The rearrangement joins TRBV2 to TRBJ2-2, with D possibly TRBD2 on 6 matching bases. The CDR3 loop spans 14 amino acids. Germline CDR1 reads SNHLY; CDR2 reads FYNNEI. Trimming took off 9 bases at V and 4 bases at J, with 15 bases between the two ends. CDR3 residues: CARHRLDGTGELFF. The CDR3, as DNA: TGTGCCAGGCACCGACTAGACGGCACCGGGGAGCTGTTTTTT.

This clone showed up just once. The V and J genes are TRBV6-5 and TRBJ2-5; maybe TRBD1 (5 bases). V was trimmed by 6 bases and J by 5 bases, leaving 16 bases between them. CDR1 and CDR2 (germline): MNHEY, SVGAGI. This CDR3 comprises 14 residues. Here the CDR3 reads CASRTTARSETQYF. Here the CDR3 DNA reads TGTGCCAGCAGAACGACAGCCCGATCGGAGACCCAGTACTTC.

The chain uses TRBV27 and TRBJ2-2; D tentatively fits TRBD1 or TRBD2 (5 bases each). V was shortened by 3 bases and J by 4 bases, with 12 bases between the two germline ends. This CDR3 comprises 15 residues. Germline-derived CDR1 and CDR2 are MNHEY and SMNVEV (reference sequence). The CDR3 loop reads CASSFEGMVTGELFF. DNA for the CDR3: TGTGCCAGCAGTTTTGAGGGGATGGTCACCGGGGAGCTGTTTTTT.

This clone was seen more than once but under ten times. The chain is built from TRBV29-1 and TRBJ1-2; tentative D call: TRBD1 (5 bases). CDR3 length equals 15 residues. Germline assignment: CDR1 SQVTM and CDR2 ANQGSEA. Trimming took 0 bases from V and 4 from J, leaving 15 bases between them. CDR3 sequence: CSVEDGTPDSYGYTF. CDR3 in DNA: TGCAGCGTTGAAGACGGAACCCCAGACAGCTATGGCTACACCTTC.